There are a few counts of the clone carrying this T cell receptor (beta chain). Expressed TCRB transcripts were sequenced after all isolated RNA was converted to cDNA. The protocol was immunoSEQ multiplex PCR, while the TCRdb copy is restricted to in-frame clones and leaves out a portion. The data contain over 350,000 clones, about 15% of them singletons. These data come from a study of beta chain features in type 1 diabetes. As for the study in general: Age, gender, cell numbers and subset yield matched between patients and controls.

CDR3 length equals 13 residues. The V gene lost 5 bases and the J gene lost 3 bases, with 6 bases spanning the gap. CDR1 and CDR2 from the germline V gene are SGHDT and YYEEEE. Cells sorted by CD45RO/CCR7/CD25/CD127/CD95/CD27 comprised CD4+ naive, central memory, regulatory and stem cell-like memory cells. V gene TRBV5-6 combines with J gene TRBJ2-6; no definite D call. This clonotype was obtained from a woman aged 18-29 years in good health. Sequenced material: naive CD4+ T cells from blood. The CDR3: CASSKSGANVLTF. The CDR3, as DNA: TGTGCCAGCAGTAAGAGTGGGGCCAACGTCCTGACTTTC. Filled out from reference TRBV5-6 and TRBJ2-6, the complete variable domain reads DAGVTQSPTHLIKTRGQQVTLRCSPKSGHDTVSWYQQALGQGPQFIFQYYEEEERQRGNFPDRFSGHQFPNYSSELNVNALLLGDSALYLCASSKSGANVLTFGAGSRLTVL.